The 17 T cell receptor beta chains reported below all come from one sample, sequenced in a study of T cell responses to AZD1222 COVID-19 vaccine. Data came from immunoSEQ multiplex PCR; TCRdb stores just in-frame clones and leaves some out. The table has roughly 150,000 clones, just under 95% seen once; the top ten hold 1.3% to 1.5%. This material consisted of peripheral blood, taken on day 0 of AZD1222 vaccination. Source of these receptors: an adult in good health.

The rearrangement joins TRBV27 to TRBJ2-5; D perhaps matches TRBD2 (6 bases). Germline V gene data show CDR1 as MNHEY and CDR2 as SMNVEV (reference sequence). The CDR3 extends over 13 amino acids. V was cut by 8 bases and J by 5 bases, with 15 bases left in between. The CDR3 spells CASRWRDGETQYF. In DNA form, the CDR3 reads TGTGCCAGCCGCTGGCGGGATGGGGAGACCCAGTACTTC.

The chain has TRBV7-9 and TRBJ2-1; D possibly matches TRBD1 or TRBD2 (6 bases each). The CDR3 is 14 residues long. Per the germline V gene, CDR1 is SEHNR and CDR2 is FQNEAQ (reference sequence). V was shortened by 8 bases and J by 1 base, with 12 bases between the two germline ends. CDR3 protein: CASGGGTSYNEQFF. In DNA, the CDR3 is TGTGCCAGCGGAGGGGGGACTTCCTACAATGAGCAGTTCTTC.

This chain uses TRBV10-3 with TRBJ1-2, with D unclear. Germline CDR1 reads ENHRY; CDR2 reads SYGVKD. The V gene lost 0 bases and the J gene lost 0 bases, with 11 bases spanning the gap. CDR3 length: 16 residues. CDR3 DNA: TGTGCCATCAGTGAGTCTGGAGACGGAGCTAACTATGGCTACACCTTC. This encodes CAISESGDGANYGYTF.

The rearrangement links TRBV11-2 to TRBJ2-7, with no clear D. Germline lookup yields CDR1 SGHAT and CDR2 FQNNGV. The CDR3 loop spans 12 amino acids. Trimming took off 2 bases at V and 5 bases at J, with 7 bases between the two ends. DNA of the CDR3: TGTGCCAGCAGCTTACTGAGAGACGAGCAGTACTTC. Translation: CASSLLRDEQYF.

This sequence joins TRBV25-1 and TRBJ1-4, with 9 nucleotides matching TRBD1. CDR1 is MGHDK and CDR2 is SYGVNS in the germline V gene. The CDR3 contains 14 residues. V was clipped by 4 bases and J by 8 bases; unmatched bases: 5. In nucleotides, the CDR3 is TGTGCCAGCAGTGTGGGACAGGGTATGGAAAAACTGTTTTTT. Its protein product is CASSVGQGMEKLFF.

The genes are TRBV29-1 and TRBJ2-7, with TRBD1 matching 7 bases. Trimming at V came to 0 bases and at J to 2 bases, leaving 7 bases not matched to a gene. The V gene's germline CDR1 is SQVTM and CDR2 ANQGSEA. This CDR3 is built from 15 residues. CDR3 in DNA: TGCAGCGTTGAAGATCCCGGACAGGAAACCTACGAGCAGTACTTC. It translates to CSVEDPGQETYEQYF.

The chain combines TRBV5-6 with TRBJ1-5, with a weak D call TRBD1 (5 bases). CDR1 and CDR2 from the germline V gene are SGHDT and YYEEEE. The V and J ends lost 0 bases and 6 bases respectively, with 16 bases between them. The length of the CDR3 is 16 residues. This chain's CDR3 is CASSLGGEESFQPQHF. The DNA for the CDR3 is TGTGCCAGCAGCTTGGGGGGGGAAGAATCATTTCAGCCCCAGCATTTT.

Points on this clone: A read error may account for a junction end that differs from germline. This chain connects TRBV7-7 to TRBJ2-2; D unclear. The CDR3 totals 15 residues. CDR1 and CDR2 (germline): SSHAT, FNYEAQ (reference sequence). CDR3 coding DNA: TGTGCTAGCAGCTCGACCGTCTCGAACACCGGGGAGCTGTTTTTT. It translates to CASSSTVSNTGELFF.

In this sample, this clone turned up a few times. The V and J genes are TRBV5-4 and TRBJ2-7; D gene uncertain. The CDR3 has 13 residues. Germline V lookup: CDR1 SGHNT, CDR2 YYREEE (reference sequence). The V gene lost 4 bases and the J gene lost 3 bases, with 11 bases spanning the gap. The CDR3 nucleotides read TGTGCCAGCAGCCAGATCCCCAGCTACGAGCAGTACTTC. Residues: CASSQIPSYEQYF.

In this sample, this clone turned up once. The V and J genes are TRBV2 and TRBJ2-7; TRBD1 might be the D (5 bases). The CDR3 covers 14 residues. Germline V lookup: CDR1 SNHLY, CDR2 FYNNEI. The V and J ends lost 4 bases and 1 base respectively, with 11 bases between them. CDR3 region: CASSVQGGSYEQYF. CDR3 coding DNA: TGTGCCAGCAGTGTGCAGGGCGGTTCCTACGAGCAGTACTTC.

This chain connects TRBV19 to TRBJ1-3; D is uncertain. Germline CDR1 reads LNHDA; CDR2 reads SQIVND (reference sequence). The CDR3 contains 17 residues. Trimming cost V 8 bases and J 3 bases, with 23 bases left between them. The CDR3 coding sequence is TGTGCCAGTGTTGGTCAGCCTGAATGGTTTAGTGGAAACACCATATATTTT. This encodes CASVGQPEWFSGNTIYF.

The gene calls are TRBV30 and TRBJ1-1; the D is unclear. The CDR3 length is 13 residues. CDR1 and CDR2 (germline): GTSNPN, SVGIG (reference sequence). Trimming took off 0 bases at V and 4 bases at J, with 9 bases between the two ends. Here the CDR3 reads CAWSVQTATEAFF. The CDR3 DNA sequence: TGTGCCTGGAGTGTACAGACGGCCACTGAAGCTTTCTTT.

The chain is built from TRBV2 and TRBJ2-1; TRBD1 matches 11 bases. CDR1 and CDR2 (germline): SNHLY, FYNNEI. The V and J ends lost 6 bases and 6 bases, in that order; junction bases with no gene match: 7. The CDR3 totals 15 residues. DNA for the CDR3: TGTGCCAGCAGGACCGGGACAGGGGGGGGCAATGAGCAGTTCTTC. Its protein is CASRTGTGGGNEQFF. The whole variable domain, filled in from reference TRBV2 and TRBJ2-1, reads EPEVTQTPSHQVTQMGQEVILRCVPISNHLYFYWYRQILGQKVEFLVSFYNNEISEKSEIFDDQFSVERPDGSNFTLKIRSTKLEDSAMYFCASRTGTGGGNEQFFGPGTRLTVL.

In this sample, this clone turned up a few times. The rearrangement links TRBV6-1 to TRBJ2-1; unclear D gene. Per the germline V gene, CDR1 is MNHNS and CDR2 is SASEGT. This CDR3 comprises 17 residues. V shed 0 bases and J shed 7 bases, with 19 bases lying between them. This CDR3 reads CASSEARRPRASNEQFF. The DNA of the CDR3 is TGTGCCAGCAGTGAAGCACGGAGACCGCGAGCAAGTAATGAGCAGTTCTTC.

The gene calls are TRBV3-1 (or the pseudogene TRBV3-2) and TRBJ1-2; no reliable D call. Germline V CDR1 and CDR2: LGHDT, YNNKEL (reference sequence). V dropped 1 base and J dropped 3 bases, with 3 bases sitting between them. This CDR3 spans 12 amino acids. The CDR3 protein is CASSQVDYGYTF. The CDR3 nucleotides read TGTGCCAGCAGCCAAGTGGACTATGGCTACACCTTC.

There are a few counts of this clone. The rearrangement links TRBV12-3 or TRBV12-4 to TRBJ1-2; 9 nucleotides agree with TRBD1. The CDR3 extends over 12 amino acids. V gave up 4 bases and J gave up 8 bases; unmatched junction bases: 2. This chain's CDR3 is CASSSTGGGYTF. Written as DNA, the CDR3 is TGTGCCAGCAGTTCGACAGGGGGAGGCTACACCTTC.

The gene calls are TRBV6-1 and TRBJ1-2; D gene unclear. The CDR3 consists of 15 residues. The germline gives CDR1 MNHNS, CDR2 SASEGT. The V end was cut by 2 bases, the J end by 3 bases, with 13 bases between. In DNA, the CDR3 is TGTGCCAGCAGTGAAAGCGTAGGGTCGCACTATGGCTACACCTTC. It translates to CASSESVGSHYGYTF.